This T cell receptor beta chain was retrieved from a study of blood T cells in healthy people across ages. Study information: Template switching captured about one barcoded beta molecule per two T cells.

Isolation recovered at least 6 million PBMCs from every sample. In germline, CDR1 is SQVTM, CDR2 ANQGSEA. The CDR3 sequence is 13 residues long. With a J-beta primer mix and a sample-barcoded 5' primer, a second PCR ran about 7 to 12 cycles. Every molecule of cDNA carried a tag from a template-switch adaptor with 12 random nucleotides. TCRdb re-called the 5' RACE reads through MiXCR, storing one row per CDR3 protein. The data contain around 700,000 distinct CDR3 sequences, roughly 25% of them singletons. This sample was also put to use in a study of T cells of mothers and their children.

This rearrangement joins TRBV29-1 to TRBJ2-5; D unresolved. TRBJ2-7 matches the DNA end more closely, so the J call is doubtful. This sequence originates from a boy aged 5-17 years in good health. The sequenced material came from blood. The CDR3 spells CSVRIGSSYEQYF. CDR3 nucleotides: TGCAGCGTCCGGATCGGGTCTTCCTACGAGCAGTACTTC.